One and the same sample provided the 27 T cell receptor beta chains below, sequenced in a study of blood T cell repertoires in COVID-19. Sequencing used immunoSEQ multiplex PCR; TCRdb keeps in-frame clones, though not all of them. The sample lists about 200,000 clones, over 70% seen once, with approximately 8.7% in the top ten. The sequenced sample was peripheral blood. Receptors originate from an elderly woman with acute or convalescent COVID-19.

On this clone itself: The same CDR3 also results from other DNA sequences found in this sample. The CDR3 DNA reads as TGTGCCAGCAGCCTCACAGGGGGCTGGAACACCGGGGAGCTGTTTTTT. It codes for CASSLTGGWNTGELFF. This chain links TRBV7-2 with TRBJ2-2; 9 bases are shared with TRBD1. Trimming cost V 5 bases and J 1 base; bases outside gene matches: 5. The CDR3 totals 16 residues. Germline assignment: CDR1 SGHTA and CDR2 FQGNSA.

The genes are TRBV7-7 and TRBJ2-7; D uncertain. The germline V gene has CDR1 SSHAT and CDR2 FNYEAQ (reference sequence). The CDR3 consists of 13 residues. V lost 5 bases and J 3 bases, leaving 11 bases between the germline ends. CDR3 in DNA: TGTGCCAGCAGCCCTCTAGGAGTCTACGAGCAGTACTTC. Amino acid sequence: CASSPLGVYEQYF.

The rearrangement joins TRBV7-3 to TRBJ2-7; D is unresolved. The CDR3 spans 14 residues. Trimming left V 5 bases short and J 3 bases short, with 14 bases between. The germline CDR1 and CDR2 sequences are SGHTA and FQGTGA. The CDR3 reads CASSPSGLYYEQYF. CDR3 DNA: TGTGCCAGCAGCCCGTCCGGTTTGTACTACGAGCAGTACTTC.

CDR3 amino acids: CASSLEARGRTPLHF. The CDR3 coding sequence is TGCGCCAGCAGCTTGGAGGCCAGGGGGCGGACACCCCTCCACTTT. V gene TRBV5-1 combines with J gene TRBJ1-6; TRBD1 aligns across 8 bases. The CDR3 length is 15 residues. Losses at the gene ends were 0 bases for V and 11 bases for J; bases not matched to a gene: 7. The germline CDR1 and CDR2 sequences are SGHRS and YFSETQ.

In this sample, this clone turned up many times. The chain joins TRBV5-6 to TRBJ2-7; 9 bases line up with TRBD2. Looked up from germline, CDR1 is SGHDT and CDR2 is YYEEEE. The CDR3 runs 16 residues. Trimming removed 0 bases from V and 3 bases from J; junction bases left unmatched: 7. This CDR3 is CASSLAPAGGFYEQYF. CDR3 DNA: TGTGCCAGCAGCTTGGCCCCCGCGGGAGGGTTCTACGAGCAGTACTTC.

This chain joins TRBV6-1 and TRBJ1-3, with D perhaps matching TRBD1 (6 bases). The V end was cut by 2 bases, the J end by 4 bases, with 9 bases between. CDR3 length: 14 residues. CDR1 and CDR2 from the germline V gene are MNHNS and SASEGT. The DNA for the CDR3 is TGTGCCAGCAGTGAAACAGGGTACGGAAACACCATATATTTT. This gives the protein CASSETGYGNTIYF.

The V gene is TRBV24-1, the J gene TRBJ1-2; tentatively, D is TRBD1 (5 bases). Trimming removed 4 bases at V and 4 bases at J, with 21 bases between. CDR1 KGHDR and CDR2 SFDVKD come from the germline V gene. The CDR3 runs 17 residues. CDR3 sequence (DNA): TGTGCCACCAGTGACCTGGGGCCGGAGGGAGAGGCCTATGGCTACACCTTC. Its protein is CATSDLGPEGEAYGYTF.

This chain uses TRBV27 with TRBJ2-6; TRBD1 matches at 9 bases. This CDR3 comprises 16 residues. The germline V gene encodes CDR1 MNHEY and CDR2 SMNVEV (reference sequence). V trimming: 6 bases; J trimming: 4 bases; junction bases outside the gene matches: 7. In DNA, the CDR3 is TGTGCCAGCAGGTCCGGGACAGGGTTAGGGGCCAACGTCCTGACTTTC. It is translated as CASRSGTGLGANVLTF.

The chain is built from TRBV6-1 and TRBJ1-6; D might be TRBD1 (6 bases). CDR3 length: 15 amino acids. Germline V gene lookup returns CDR1 MNHNS and CDR2 SASEGT. Deletions cut 3 bases from V and 10 bases from J, with 16 bases between. The CDR3 DNA reads as TGTGCCAGCAGTGAGAGCACAGGGAGAGGGTCACCCCTCCACTTT. It translates to CASSESTGRGSPLHF.

The CDR3 sequence: CASSLASGFQETQYF. CDR3 DNA sequence: TGTGCCAGCAGCTTAGCGTCAGGCTTCCAAGAGACCCAGTACTTC. This rearrangement joins TRBV7-9 to TRBJ2-5, with D unresolved. The V end was cut by 0 bases, the J end by 1 base, with 9 bases between. Looked up from germline, CDR1 is SEHNR and CDR2 is FQNEAQ (reference sequence). This CDR3 spans 15 amino acids.

This clone was detected a few times. The sample holds other DNA sequences that translate to the same CDR3. This sequence joins TRBV6-5 and TRBJ2-7, with TRBD1 identical over 9 bases. Trimming took 8 bases from V and 3 from J; bases not matched to a gene: 5. The CDR3 is made up of 13 amino acids. Germline-derived CDR1 and CDR2 are MNHEY and SVGAGI. In DNA form, the CDR3 reads TGTGCCAGCCGCGGGACAGGGAACTACGAGCAGTACTTC. This encodes CASRGTGNYEQYF.

This sequence joins TRBV3-1 (or the pseudogene TRBV3-2) and TRBJ2-1; D is ambiguous. The germline V and J ends were trimmed by 2 bases and 8 bases, with 7 bases remaining between them. CDR1 is LGHDT and CDR2 is YNNKEL in the germline V gene (reference sequence). The CDR3 sequence is 12 residues long. In DNA, the CDR3 is TGTGCCAGCAGCCAACTTATCCATGAGCAGTTCTTC. Encoded protein: CASSQLIHEQFF.

The chain recombines TRBV5-1 with TRBJ2-1; D remains unclear. V was trimmed by 2 bases and J by 1 base, leaving 13 bases between them. The CDR3 is 16 amino acids. Germline-derived CDR1 and CDR2 are SGHRS and YFSETQ. In DNA form, the CDR3 reads TGCGCCAGCAGCTTACTGTCAACCTCTTCCTACAATGAGCAGTTCTTC. Protein product: CASSLLSTSSYNEQFF. Looking up the rest from reference TRBV5-1 and TRBJ2-1 gives the full variable domain: KAGVTQTPRYLIKTRGQQVTLSCSPISGHRSVSWYQQTPGQGLQFLFEYFSETQRNKGNFPGRFSGRQFSNSRSEMNVSTLELGDSALYLCASSLLSTSSYNEQFFGPGTRLTVL.

The chain has TRBV12-3 or TRBV12-4 and TRBJ1-4; no definite D call. This CDR3 region has 13 residues. V shed 3 bases and J shed 4 bases, with 6 bases lying between them. CDR3 region: CASSFWSNEKLFF. In DNA, the CDR3 is TGTGCCAGCAGTTTTTGGAGTAATGAAAAACTGTTTTTT.

CDR3 coding DNA: TGTGCCAGCAGGGGGAGCTCCTACAATGAGCAGTTCTTC. Protein sequence: CASRGSSYNEQFF. The rearrangement uses TRBV6-5 and TRBJ2-1, with D possibly TRBD2 on 5 matching bases. Germline V lookup: CDR1 MNHEY, CDR2 SVGAGI. The CDR3 runs to 13 residues. The V end was cut by 6 bases, the J end by 0 bases, with 6 bases between.

This clone was picked up one time. The CDR3 sequence is CASSLSLAASTDTQYF. DNA of the CDR3: TGCGCCAGCAGCTTGTCTCTAGCGGCTAGCACAGATACGCAGTATTTT. V usage is TRBV5-1 and J usage is TRBJ2-3, with TRBD2 matching over 7 bases. CDR1 is SGHRS and CDR2 is YFSETQ in the germline V gene. V shed 1 base, J shed 0 bases, and the junction held 5 bases outside the gene matches. This CDR3 has 16 residues.

The chain combines TRBV9 with TRBJ2-1; 8 nucleotides agree with TRBD2. The V and J ends lost 3 bases and 5 bases, in that order; junction bases with no gene match: 10. The CDR3 sequence is 16 residues long. Germline CDR1 and CDR2: SGDLS and YYNGEE. The CDR3, as DNA: TGTGCCAGCAGCGCAGACCCTAGCGGGCCTCACAATGAGCAGTTCTTC. As protein: CASSADPSGPHNEQFF.

This clone has just a few counts. This CDR3 is CASLPGLAYNEQFF. DNA of the CDR3: TGTGCCAGCCTTCCGGGACTAGCTTACAATGAGCAGTTCTTC. V is TRBV5-8 and J is TRBJ2-1; 9 bases line up with TRBD2. The length of the CDR3 is 14 residues. Germline CDR1 is SGHTS and CDR2 is YDEGEE. V shed 7 bases, J shed 4 bases, and the junction held 6 bases outside the gene matches.

The chain employs TRBV5-8 and TRBJ2-1; 9 nucleotides line up with TRBD1. Per the germline V gene, CDR1 is SGHTS and CDR2 is YDEGEE. Trimming took 3 bases from V and 1 from J; bases not matched to a gene: 2. The CDR3 covers 15 residues. As DNA, the CDR3 is TGTGCCAGCAGCTGGGGACAGGGATCCTACAATGAGCAGTTCTTC. It codes for CASSWGQGSYNEQFF.

J is TRBJ1-2 and V is TRBV6-5; D call uncertain. Germline V gives CDR1 MNHEY, CDR2 SVGAGI. This CDR3 spans 13 amino acids. The V end lost 7 bases, the J end lost 8 bases, and 17 bases lay between the germline ends. The CDR3 DNA sequence: TGTGCCAGCAAAGTGGAGGGAGTAGGCGGCTACACCTTC. Its protein is CASKVEGVGGYTF.

The chain couples TRBV2 to TRBJ2-7; maybe TRBD2 (6 bases). V was clipped by 8 bases and J by 3 bases, with 8 bases between them. The CDR3 length is 11 residues. Germline CDR1 reads SNHLY; CDR2 reads FYNNEI. CDR3 in DNA: TGTGCCAGCCGACTAGGCTACGAGCAGTACTTC. Its protein product is CASRLGYEQYF.

The chain joins TRBV6-1 to TRBJ2-3, with TRBD2 identical over 14 bases. The V gene end was trimmed by 1 base and the J gene end by 4 bases; junction bases not matched to a gene: 4. The CDR3 is made up of 17 amino acids. Germline CDR1 reads MNHNS; CDR2 reads SASEGT. This chain's CDR3 is CASSEGTSGRWADTQYF. The CDR3 DNA reads TGTGCCAGCAGTGAAGGGACTAGCGGGAGGTGGGCAGATACGCAGTATTTT.

The chain carries TRBV7-2 and TRBJ1-2, with 8 bases lining up with TRBD1. CDR1 is SGHTA, CDR2 FQGNSA, per germline. This CDR3 is 12 amino acids long. Trimming removed 5 bases from V and 5 bases from J; junction bases left unmatched: 1. This chain's CDR3 is CASSRTGYGYTF. CDR3 sequence (DNA): TGTGCCAGCAGCCGGACAGGGTATGGCTACACCTTC.

This clone showed up just once. This rearrangement joins TRBV28 to TRBJ1-1; 8 bases line up with TRBD1. Germline V lookup: CDR1 MDHEN, CDR2 SYDVKM. J lost 1 base, V lost 6 bases, and 4 bases had no gene match. The CDR3 runs to 14 residues. The CDR3 here is CASSTGTGNTEAFF. CDR3 in DNA: TGTGCCAGCAGCACCGGGACAGGGAACACTGAAGCTTTCTTT.

The chain employs TRBV6-6 and TRBJ2-3; 7 bases map to TRBD1. V dropped 4 bases and J dropped 1; count of bases not matched to a gene: 8. From germline, CDR1 is MNHNY and CDR2 SVGAGI (reference sequence). This CDR3 region has 16 residues. The CDR3 DNA reads as TGTGCCAGCAGTTCCGGGACAGCCATGGGCACAGATACGCAGTATTTT. Its protein is CASSSGTAMGTDTQYF.

Here the CDR3 reads CASSPGTSGLSSYEQYF. For the CDR3, the DNA is TGCGCCAGCAGCCCCGGGACTAGCGGGTTGAGCTCCTACGAGCAGTACTTC. V gene TRBV5-1 combines with J gene TRBJ2-7, with 12 bases aligning to TRBD2. The CDR3 is made up of 17 amino acids. CDR1 is SGHRS and CDR2 is YFSETQ in the germline V gene. V was clipped by 4 bases and J by 0 bases; unmatched bases: 8.

The chain combines TRBV19 with TRBJ1-2, with 8 positions matching TRBD1. CDR1 is LNHDA and CDR2 is SQIVND in the germline V gene (reference sequence). Trimming removed 4 bases from V and 0 bases from J; junction bases left unmatched: 7. This CDR3 contains 16 residues. CDR3 nucleotides: TGTGCCAGTAGTAAGGCTGCAGGGGGCCCTAACTATGGCTACACCTTC. Protein product: CASSKAAGGPNYGYTF.